This T cell receptor (beta chain) emerged from a study of persistence of HIV-infected CD4 T cells. Study overall: Isolated cells were CMV- and HIV-1 Gag-responding CD4+ T cells.

Overlapping HIV-1 Gag 15-mer peptides at about 1 ug per peptide per mL were used. CD40L-negative CD69-negative CD45RO-high memory CD4+ T cells were sorted as populations depleted of antigen-responding cells. The CDR3 consists of 12 residues. V was clipped by 1 base and J by 0 bases, with 2 bases between them. The germline V gene has CDR1 SGHNT and CDR2 YYREEE (reference sequence). Overall study findings and caveats: CMV- and Gag-responding cells had lower TCRbeta richness than CD3/CD28-responding cells.

Sequencing used immunoSEQ version 4 in survey mode. Some clones are missing from TCRdb's copy, which holds only in-frame ones; the method was immunoSEQ multiplex PCR. Of about 40,000 clones listed, around three quarters are singletons. As for this clone: The antigen remains unidentified.

Material: CD4+ T cells sorted from PBMCs after 18-hour stimulation, obtained from a patient who received antiretroviral therapy. The TCR comes from an adult man with HIV who was CMV-seropositive. The chain combines TRBV5-4 with TRBJ2-7; D is unresolved. CDR3 in DNA: TGTGCCAGCAGCTTGAGCTCCTACGAGCAGTACTTC. It encodes CASSLSSYEQYF.